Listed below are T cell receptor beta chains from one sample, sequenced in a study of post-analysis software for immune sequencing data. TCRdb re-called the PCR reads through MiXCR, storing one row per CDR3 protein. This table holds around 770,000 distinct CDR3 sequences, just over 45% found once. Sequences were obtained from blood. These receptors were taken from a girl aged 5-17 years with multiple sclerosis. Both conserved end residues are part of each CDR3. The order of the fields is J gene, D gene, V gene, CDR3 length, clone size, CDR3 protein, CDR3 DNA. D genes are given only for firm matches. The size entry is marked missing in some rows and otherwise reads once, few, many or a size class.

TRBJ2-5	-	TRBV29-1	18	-	CSVEDAAWKRRGVETQYF	TGCAGCGTTGAAGATGCCGCTTGGAAAAGGAGGGGAGTAGAGACCCAGTACTTC
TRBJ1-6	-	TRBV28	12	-	CASYGTGSPLHF	TGTGCCAGCTATGGTACTGGTTCACCCCTCCACTTT
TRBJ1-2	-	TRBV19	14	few	CASSIDSGDLRHTF	TGTGCCAGTAGTATAGATTCGGGGGACCTGAGACACACCTTC
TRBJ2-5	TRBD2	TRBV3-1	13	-	CASSQQRGTTQYF	TGTGCCAGCAGCCAACAGCGGGGGACGACCCAGTACTTC
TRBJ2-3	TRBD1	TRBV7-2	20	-	CASRPGPGQGVTFRTDTQYF	TGTGCCAGCAGACCTGGGCCGGGACAGGGGGTCACGTTCCGCACAGATACGCAGTATTTT
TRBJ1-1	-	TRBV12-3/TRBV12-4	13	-	CASSFGHDTEAFF	TGTGCCAGCAGTTTTGGACACGACACTGAAGCTTTCTTT
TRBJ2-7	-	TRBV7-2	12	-	CASSPLFHEQYF	TGTGCCAGCAGCCCCCTCTTCCACGAGCAGTACTTC
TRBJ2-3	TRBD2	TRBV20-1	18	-	CSARETSGGTRQTDTQYF	TGCAGTGCTAGAGAAACTAGCGGCGGTACAAGGCAAACAGATACGCAGTATTTT
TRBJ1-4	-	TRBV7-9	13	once	CASNRDAGLQLFF	TGTGCCAGCAACCGGGACGCCGGACTACAACTGTTTTTT
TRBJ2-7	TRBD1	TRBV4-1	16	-	CASSQGTRDRTYEQYF	TGCGCCAGCAGCCAAGGAACGAGGGACAGAACCTACGAGCAGTACTTC
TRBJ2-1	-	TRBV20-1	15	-	CSARGAESSYNEQFF	TGCAGTGCTAGAGGGGCGGAAAGCTCCTACAATGAGCAGTTCTTC
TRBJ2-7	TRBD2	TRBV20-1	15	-	CNASPGIAGGYEQYF	TGCAATGCTAGTCCGGGGATAGCGGGAGGTTACGAGCAGTACTTC
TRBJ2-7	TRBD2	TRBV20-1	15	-	CSARPRTSGKGEQYF	TGCAGTGCTAGACCCCGGACTAGCGGGAAAGGCGAGCAGTACTTC
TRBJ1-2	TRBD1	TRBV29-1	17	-	CSVAAWDMRQGVRGYTF	TGCAGCGTTGCGGCCTGGGATATGAGGCAGGGGGTGAGAGGCTACACCTTC
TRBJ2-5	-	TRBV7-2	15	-	CASILNRQAQETQYF	TGTGCCAGCATCCTGAACAGACAGGCGCAAGAGACCCAGTACTTC
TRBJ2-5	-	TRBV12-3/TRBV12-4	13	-	CASSWDKRNEQYF	TGTGCCAGCAGTTGGGACAAGCGCAATGAGCAGTACTTC
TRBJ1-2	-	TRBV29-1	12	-	CSAPEGLHGYTF	TGCAGCGCCCCGGAGGGATTGCATGGCTACACCTTC